A selection of T cell receptor beta chains follows, all from one sample in a study of early T cells in non-severe SARS-CoV-2 infection. A single record per CDR3 protein comes from TCRdb applying MiXCR to the 5' RACE reads. The sample has about 25,000 distinct CDR3 sequences, around 4.6% seen once; the top ten hold around 10%. Sequenced input: whole blood. The receptors were gathered from an adult who was a healthcare worker with PCR-confirmed SARS-CoV-2 infection or an uninfected control (not recorded which). The CDR3 runs from the conserved cysteine through the conserved F or W. The D gene is left open where the match is weak. A clone size is listed for some rows: how often the clone was seen (once, few, many), or a class if it is expanded.

V	size	D	J	CDR3	DNA
TRBV4-3	-	TRBD1	TRBJ1-4	CASSQERTGAGDEKLFF	TGCGCCAGCAGCCAAGAAAGGACAGGGGCTGGCGATGAAAAACTGTTTTTT
TRBV27	many	-	TRBJ2-1	CASSLQPGNEQFF	TGTGCCAGCAGTTTACAGCCGGGGAATGAGCAGTTCTTC
TRBV29-1	many	-	TRBJ2-2	CSVRYQGTGELFF	TGCAGCGTTCGTTATCAGGGTACGGGGGAGCTGTTTTTT
TRBV4-3	many	TRBD1	TRBJ2-7	CASSQTTGSGYEQYF	TGCGCCAGCAGCCAGACGACAGGGAGTGGTTACGAGCAGTACTTC
TRBV4-3	many	-	TRBJ2-2	CASSQALRAANTGELFF	TGCGCCAGCAGCCAAGCCCTAAGGGCCGCGAACACCGGGGAGCTGTTTTTT
TRBV7-9	-	-	TRBJ2-3	CASSSPSGSRVDTQYF	TGTGCCAGCAGCTCCCCCTCAGGGTCTCGAGTAGATACGCAGTATTTT
TRBV12-3/TRBV12-4	-	-	TRBJ2-5	CASRLGAEETQYF	TGTGCCAGCAGGTTGGGGGCCGAAGAGACCCAGTACTTC
TRBV4-2	many	TRBD2	TRBJ2-3	CASSQVPLTSGRPDTQYF	TGTGCCAGCAGCCAAGTTCCCCTAACTAGCGGGAGGCCAGATACGCAGTATTTT
TRBV5-1	many	-	TRBJ2-7	CASSLDSPSYEQYF	TGCGCCAGCAGCTTGGACAGCCCCTCCTACGAGCAGTACTTC
TRBV4-1	many	-	TRBJ1-1	CASRRGLSTEAFF	TGCGCCAGCAGACGGGGGCTCAGCACTGAAGCTTTCTTT
TRBV7-3	few	-	TRBJ2-7	CASSFSGIGEQYF	TGTGCCAGCAGCTTCTCAGGGATCGGCGAGCAGTACTTC
TRBV7-7	-	-	TRBJ2-5	CASSPGTRGETQYF	TGTGCTAGCAGTCCCGGGACTCGGGGCGAGACCCAGTACTTC
TRBV28	many	TRBD2	TRBJ2-7	CASSGGLAVDEQYF	TGTGCCAGCTCCGGTGGACTAGCGGTTGACGAGCAGTACTTC
TRBV29-1	many	TRBD2	TRBJ2-1	CSVRSGGSRNEQFF	TGCAGCGTCAGGAGCGGGGGGAGCCGCAATGAGCAGTTCTTC
TRBV20-1	many	-	TRBJ2-1	CSARAGGLTYNEQFF	TGCAGTGCTAGAGCGGGTGGACTAACCTACAATGAGCAGTTCTTC
TRBV5-5	many	-	TRBJ1-5	CASSGWGSSNQPQHF	TGTGCCAGCAGCGGATGGGGCAGCAGCAATCAGCCCCAGCATTTT
TRBV2	many	-	TRBJ2-7	CASGVGSSYEQYF	TGTGCCAGCGGTGTGGGGAGCTCCTACGAGCAGTACTTC
TRBV20-1	few	TRBD2	TRBJ2-3	CSAPPPLREWADTQYF	TGCAGTGCTCCACCCCCCCTGCGGGAGTGGGCAGATACGCAGTATTTT
TRBV29-1	few	-	TRBJ1-1	CSVGNPNTEAFF	TGCAGCGTTGGAAACCCGAACACTGAAGCTTTCTTT
TRBV5-5	many	-	TRBJ1-1	CASSPTPNTEAFF	TGTGCCAGCAGCCCGACTCCTAACACTGAAGCTTTCTTT
TRBV28	many	TRBD1	TRBJ1-1	CASSPGQGNTEAFF	TGTGCCAGCAGCCCCGGACAGGGGAACACTGAAGCTTTCTTT
TRBV7-9	-	TRBD2	TRBJ2-1	CASSLAGLAFNYNEQFF	TGTGCCAGCAGCTTAGCCGGACTAGCTTTTAACTACAATGAGCAGTTCTTC
TRBV19	many	-	TRBJ1-2	CASSINYGYTF	TGTGCCAGTAGTATTAACTATGGCTACACCTTC
TRBV21-1	-	-	TRBJ1-5	CASSAFPFSNQPQHF	TGTGCCAGCAGCGCCTTCCCATTTAGCAATCAGCCCCAGCATTTT
TRBV29-1	many	-	TRBJ2-1	CSVEKPGTSNNEQFF	TGCAGCGTTGAAAAACCCGGGACCTCCAACAATGAGCAGTTCTTC
TRBV27	many	-	TRBJ2-6	CASVGRLRRGSGANVLTF	TGTGCCAGCGTAGGGCGGCTGCGGAGAGGCTCTGGGGCCAACGTCCTGACTTTC
TRBV12-3/TRBV12-4	many	TRBD2	TRBJ2-3	CASAGGPSADTQYF	TGTGCCAGCGCGGGAGGGCCCTCGGCAGATACGCAGTATTTT